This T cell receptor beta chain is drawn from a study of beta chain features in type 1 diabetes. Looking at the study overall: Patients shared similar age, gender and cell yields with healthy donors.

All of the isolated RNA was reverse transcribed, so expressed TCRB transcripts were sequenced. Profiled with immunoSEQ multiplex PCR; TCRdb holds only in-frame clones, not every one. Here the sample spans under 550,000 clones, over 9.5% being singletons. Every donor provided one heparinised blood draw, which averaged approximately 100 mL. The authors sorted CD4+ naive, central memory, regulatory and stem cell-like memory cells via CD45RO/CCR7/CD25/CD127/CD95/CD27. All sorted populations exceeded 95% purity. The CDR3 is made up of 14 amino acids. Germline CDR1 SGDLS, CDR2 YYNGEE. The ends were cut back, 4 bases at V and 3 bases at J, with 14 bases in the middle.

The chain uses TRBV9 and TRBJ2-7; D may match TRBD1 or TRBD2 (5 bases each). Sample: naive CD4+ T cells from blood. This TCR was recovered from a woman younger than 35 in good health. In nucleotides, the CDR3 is TGTGCCAGCAGCCTGGCGTCAGGGAGCTACGAGCAGTACTTC. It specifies CASSLASGSYEQYF.